This TCR beta chain was sequenced in a study of blood T cells in healthy people across ages. They isolated at least 6 million PBMCs from each sample. V lost 6 bases and J lost 8, with 8 bases in between. The CDR3 has 10 amino acids. Germline V gene data show CDR1 as DFQATT and CDR2 as SNEGSKA (reference sequence). Sample-barcoded 5' priming and a J-beta primer mix drove a second PCR of about 7 to 12 cycles. TCRdb itself ran the 5' RACE reads through MiXCR, one entry per CDR3 protein. The data show about 1,400,000 distinct CDR3 sequences, with roughly 59% seen just once and approximately 7% held by the top ten.

Material: blood. The TCR was taken from a man younger than 30 in good health. The chain recombines TRBV20-1 with TRBJ2-1; possibly TRBD2 for D (5 bases). In DNA form, the CDR3 reads TGCAGTGCCCGGCGGGATGAGCAGTTCTTC. Translated: CSARRDEQFF.